Below, one T cell receptor beta chain is given with its context. With 60 Vbeta and 13 Jbeta primers, the PCR was carried out. Using immunoSEQ multiplex PCR, the repertoire was profiled, and TCRdb retains in-frame clones only, with some absent. The sample includes over 150,000 clones, roughly nine tenths of them seen just once. V dropped 0 bases and J dropped 4 bases, with 19 bases sitting between them. The CDR3 runs to 18 residues. The data stem from a study of cytomegalovirus exposure and HLA in healthy donors. Material for sequencing was PBMCs. The receptor's source is a woman aged 25 to 39 in good health and CMV-seronegative. The chain uses TRBV23-1 and TRBJ1-3; D possibly corresponds to TRBD1 (5 bases). TRBV23-1 is known as an ORF, though its function is uncertain. In DNA form, the CDR3 reads TGCGCCAGCAGTCAATCCAATTTCAGACGACAGAAAGGAAACACCATATATTTT. Translated, it gives CASSQSNFRRQKGNTIYF.